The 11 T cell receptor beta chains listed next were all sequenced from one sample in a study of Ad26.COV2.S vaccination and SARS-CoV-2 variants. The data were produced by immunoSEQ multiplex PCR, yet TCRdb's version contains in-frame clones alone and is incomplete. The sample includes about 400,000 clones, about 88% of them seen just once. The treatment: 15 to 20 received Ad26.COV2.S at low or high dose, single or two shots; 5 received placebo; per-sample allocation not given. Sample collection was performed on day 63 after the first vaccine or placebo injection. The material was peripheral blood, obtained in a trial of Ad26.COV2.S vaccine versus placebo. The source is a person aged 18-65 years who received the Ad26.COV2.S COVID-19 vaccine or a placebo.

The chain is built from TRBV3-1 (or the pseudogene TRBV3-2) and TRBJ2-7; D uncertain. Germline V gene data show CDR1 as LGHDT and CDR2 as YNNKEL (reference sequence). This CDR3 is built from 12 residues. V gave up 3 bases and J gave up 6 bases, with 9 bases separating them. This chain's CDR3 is CASSHRVGEQYF. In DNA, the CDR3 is TGTGCCAGCAGCCATCGGGTGGGCGAGCAGTACTTC.

The CDR3 DNA is TGTGCCAGCAGCCAAATGAATGAGCAGTTCTTC. Its translation: CASSQMNEQFF. The V gene is TRBV16, the J gene TRBJ2-1; D ambiguous. Germline V gene sequence: CDR1 KGHSY, CDR2 FQNENV. V lost 2 bases to trimming and J lost 7 bases, with 3 bases between them. The CDR3 sequence is 11 residues long.

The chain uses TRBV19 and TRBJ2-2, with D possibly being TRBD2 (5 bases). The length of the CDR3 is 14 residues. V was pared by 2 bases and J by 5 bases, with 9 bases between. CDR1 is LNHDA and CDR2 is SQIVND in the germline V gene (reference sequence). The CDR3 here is CASSIQRGTGELFF. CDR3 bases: TGTGCCAGTAGTATACAGAGAGGGACCGGGGAGCTGTTTTTT.

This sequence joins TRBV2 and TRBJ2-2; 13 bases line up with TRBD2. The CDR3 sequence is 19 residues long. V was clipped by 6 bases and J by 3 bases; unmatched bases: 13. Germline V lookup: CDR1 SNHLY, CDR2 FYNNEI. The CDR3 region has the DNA TGTGCCAGCAGCCTCCCCCTGACTAGCGGGGGGATCCACACCGGGGAGCTGTTTTTT. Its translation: CASSLPLTSGGIHTGELFF.

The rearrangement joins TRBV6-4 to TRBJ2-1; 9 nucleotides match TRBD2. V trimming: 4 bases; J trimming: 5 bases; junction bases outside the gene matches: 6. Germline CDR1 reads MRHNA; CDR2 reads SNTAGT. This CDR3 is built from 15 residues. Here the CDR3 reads CASSVMLAGDNEQFF. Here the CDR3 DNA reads TGTGCCAGCAGTGTAATGTTAGCGGGGGACAATGAGCAGTTCTTC.

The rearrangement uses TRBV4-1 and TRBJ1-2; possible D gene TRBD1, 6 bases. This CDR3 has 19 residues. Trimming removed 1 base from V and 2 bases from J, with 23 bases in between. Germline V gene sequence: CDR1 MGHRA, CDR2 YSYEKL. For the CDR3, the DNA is TGCGCCAGCAGCCAAGTGTTTGTCCAGAAACAGGGAGGGAACTATGGCTACACCTTC. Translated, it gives CASSQVFVQKQGGNYGYTF.

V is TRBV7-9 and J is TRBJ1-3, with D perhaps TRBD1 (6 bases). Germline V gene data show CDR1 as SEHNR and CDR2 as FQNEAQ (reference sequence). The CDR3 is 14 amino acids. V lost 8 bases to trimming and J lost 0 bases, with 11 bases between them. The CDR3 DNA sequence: TGTGCCAGCCTCGGGGGCTACTCTGGAAACACCATATATTTT. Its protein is CASLGGYSGNTIYF.

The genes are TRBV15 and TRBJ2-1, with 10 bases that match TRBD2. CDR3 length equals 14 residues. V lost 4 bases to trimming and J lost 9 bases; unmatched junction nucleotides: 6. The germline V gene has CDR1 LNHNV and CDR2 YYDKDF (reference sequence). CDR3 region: CATSKSGGAVEQFF. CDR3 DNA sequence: TGTGCCACCAGCAAAAGCGGGGGGGCCGTTGAGCAGTTCTTC.

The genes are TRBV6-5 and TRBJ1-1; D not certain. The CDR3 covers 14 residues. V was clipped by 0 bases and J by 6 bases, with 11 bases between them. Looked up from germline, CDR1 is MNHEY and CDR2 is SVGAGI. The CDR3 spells CASSYSIWSPEAFF. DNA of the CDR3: TGTGCCAGCAGTTACTCGATTTGGAGCCCTGAAGCTTTCTTT.

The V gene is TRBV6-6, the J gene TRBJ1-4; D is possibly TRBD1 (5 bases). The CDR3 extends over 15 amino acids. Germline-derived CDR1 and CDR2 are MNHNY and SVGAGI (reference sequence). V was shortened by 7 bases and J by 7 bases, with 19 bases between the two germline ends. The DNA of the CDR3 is TGTGCCAGCACTAAGGGGCAGGGAGGTGTTGAAAAACTGTTTTTT. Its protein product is CASTKGQGGVEKLFF.

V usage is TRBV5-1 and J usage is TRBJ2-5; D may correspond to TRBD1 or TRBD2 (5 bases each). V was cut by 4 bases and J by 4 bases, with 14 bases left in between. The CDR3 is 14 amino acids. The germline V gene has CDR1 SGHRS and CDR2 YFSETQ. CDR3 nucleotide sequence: TGCGCCAGCAGCGGGGGACGTCGCGGAGAGACCCAGTACTTC. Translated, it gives CASSGGRRGETQYF.